This TCR beta chain was sequenced in a study of T-cell reconstitution after alpha-beta-depleted transplantation in children. Study-wide results and limits: A year post-transplant, T-cell counts and diversity derived mostly from newly produced T cells. Reportedly, only several hundred clones from non-depleted graft cells drove alpha-beta T-cell counts at about two months.

From germline, CDR1 is SGHRS and CDR2 YFSETQ. After removal of 6 bases from V and 4 bases from J, the junction contained 2 bases not matched to a gene. The CDR3 is made up of 12 amino acids. During its preparation, the TCRbeta library received unique molecular identifiers. In TCRdb, the PCR reads were re-called with MiXCR into one record per CDR3 protein. The data hold some 460,000 distinct CDR3 sequences, with 15% to 20% observed a single time. A remark on this clonotype: Its antigen is as yet unknown.

The starting material was PBMCs, mostly from graft donor cells, obtained 360 days after TCRalphabeta/CD19-depleted stem cell transplant. The receptor's source is a boy younger than two who had a stem cell transplant for Wiskott-Aldrich syndrome, so the T cells may come from the graft donor. The genes are TRBV5-1 and TRBJ2-5; 8 nucleotides agree with TRBD1. Here the CDR3 reads CASTGGGETQYF. CDR3 sequence (DNA): TGCGCCAGCACAGGGGGCGGAGAGACCCAGTACTTC.